A selection of T cell receptor beta chains follows, all from one sample in a study of cytomegalovirus exposure and HLA in healthy donors. TCRdb's copy holds only in-frame clones and misses some; the assay was immunoSEQ multiplex PCR. The sample totals 70,000 to 75,000 clones. The sequencing sample was made of PBMCs. The receptors shown here come from a female donor in good health and CMV-seropositive. Each CDR3 is given with its conserved first and last residue. D genes are given only for firm matches.

v_gene: TRBV5-1
j_gene: TRBJ2-5
d_gene: .
CDR3nt: TGCGCCAGCAGCTTGGCTAGCCGGGGGGCCCTCCAAGAGACCCAGTACTTC
CDR3aa: CASSLASRGALQETQYF

v_gene: TRBV4-3
j_gene: TRBJ1-3
d_gene: .
CDR3nt: TGCGCCAGCAGCCAAGATGGCAGGCTCTCTGGAAACACCATATATTTT
CDR3aa: CASSQDGRLSGNTIYF

v_gene: TRBV18
j_gene: TRBJ2-7
d_gene: TRBD1
CDR3nt: TGTGCCAGCACCGAATTAGGACAGGGCGGGTCGGGAGAGCAGTACTTC
CDR3aa: CASTELGQGGSGEQYF

v_gene: TRBV2
j_gene: TRBJ2-6
d_gene: TRBD1
CDR3nt: TGTGCCAGCAGTGAGAACAGGGGGTCTGGGGCCAACGTCCTGACTTTC
CDR3aa: CASSENRGSGANVLTF

v_gene: TRBV7-9
j_gene: TRBJ2-3
d_gene: TRBD2
CDR3nt: TGTGCCAGCAGCCTCCTAGCGGGAGTGATAGATACGCAGTATTTT
CDR3aa: CASSLLAGVIDTQYF

v_gene: TRBV6-4
j_gene: TRBJ2-2
d_gene: .
CDR3nt: TGTGCCAGCAGTTCGCACGGAGGCGGGGAGCTGTTTTTT
CDR3aa: CASSSHGGGELFF

v_gene: TRBV28
j_gene: TRBJ2-7
d_gene: .
CDR3nt: TGTGCCAGCAGGACACAGGGAGGGGGCTCCTACGAGCAGTACTTC
CDR3aa: CASRTQGGGSYEQYF

v_gene: TRBV18
j_gene: TRBJ1-4
d_gene: .
CDR3nt: TGTGCCAGCTCACCGAGCCGGGACAATAATGAAAAACTGTTTTTT
CDR3aa: CASSPSRDNNEKLFF

v_gene: TRBV27
j_gene: TRBJ2-7
d_gene: TRBD2
CDR3nt: TGTGCCAGCAGTTTGCTCCCGGGACTAGCCCCCTACGAGCAGTACTTC
CDR3aa: CASSLLPGLAPYEQYF

v_gene: TRBV7-7
j_gene: TRBJ2-5
d_gene: TRBD2
CDR3nt: TGTGCTACGGGGGGAAAGGCCCAAGAGACCCAGTACTTC
CDR3aa: CATGGKAQETQYF

v_gene: TRBV4-3
j_gene: TRBJ2-5
d_gene: TRBD1
CDR3nt: TGCGCCAGCAGCCCTAACAGGGGTATCAAAGAGACCCAGTACTTC
CDR3aa: CASSPNRGIKETQYF

v_gene: TRBV5-1
j_gene: TRBJ2-2
d_gene: .
CDR3nt: TGCGCCAGCAGCTTCACGAGGGGAGGTACCGGGGAGCTGTTTTTT
CDR3aa: CASSFTRGGTGELFF

v_gene: TRBV7-2
j_gene: TRBJ2-4
d_gene: TRBD2
CDR3nt: TGTGCCAGCAGACCAGAAGCGGGGGGGAAAAACATTCAGTACTTC
CDR3aa: CASRPEAGGKNIQYF

v_gene: TRBV11-2
j_gene: TRBJ2-5
d_gene: TRBD2
CDR3nt: TGTGCCAGCAGCTTAAGTTCACTAGCGGGCCAAGAGACCCAGTACTTC
CDR3aa: CASSLSSLAGQETQYF